The 4 T cell receptor beta chains listed next were all sequenced from one sample in a study of T-cell reconstitution after alpha-beta-depleted transplantation in children (dated by TCRdb to 2016 to 2017). The library was built by means of PCR. The data were produced on an Illumina HiSeq 2500. TCR library preparation used molecular barcoding, with unique molecular identifiers applied to normalize quantification of the TCRbeta repertoire. TCRdb applied fastp at Q25 and MiXCR to the public reads, then kept only in-frame beta chains. Rows matching on CDR3 protein sequence are summarized as one entry with the most common DNA and genes. In all, the sample holds about 610,000 distinct CDR3 sequences, and about 10% of those were seen once. Of the sample, 4% is held by the ten largest clones. The sequenced sample was PBMCs from the stem cell graft donor, obtained from the stem cell graft. The receptors were sampled from a human donor who donated a stem cell graft to a child with acute myeloid leukemia.

A few counts support this clonotype. The V gene is TRBV15, the J gene TRBJ2-3; 13 bases map to TRBD2. Germline CDR1 and CDR2: LNHNV and YYDKDF (reference sequence). This CDR3 comprises 15 residues. The junction had 5 bases not matched to a gene; V was cut back by 5 bases and J by 6 bases. This chain's CDR3 is CATSQGTSGTDTQYF. The DNA for the CDR3 is TGTGCCACCAGCCAGGGGACTAGCGGGACCGATACGCAGTATTTT.

Points on this clonotype: This is likely a read error, given that the CDR3 carries no conserved phenylalanine or tryptophan at its end. The chain couples TRBV20-1 to TRBJ2-5, with D maybe TRBD2 (5 bases). This CDR3 comprises 11 residues. V lost 2 bases and J lost 4, with 5 bases in between. Germline values: CDR1 DFQATT, CDR2 SNEGSKA (reference sequence). In DNA form, the CDR3 reads TGCAGTGCTAGACGGGGAGAGACCCAGTACTCC. Encoded protein: CSARRGETQYS.

The table lists this clonotype with many counts. The rearrangement links TRBV7-7 to TRBJ1-5, with 8 positions matching TRBD1. Germline loops: CDR1 SSHAT, CDR2 FNYEAQ (reference sequence). The CDR3 extends over 11 amino acids. The CDR3 DNA reads as TGTGCGAAACAGGGGGGACAGCCCCAGCATTTT. Its protein product is CAKQGGQPQHF.

This clonotype was found a few times. This chain uses TRBV27 with TRBJ1-4; no firm D call. The V gene's germline CDR1 is MNHEY and CDR2 SMNVEV (reference sequence). The CDR3 has 14 residues. V shed 6 bases and J shed 5 bases, with 13 bases lying between them. CDR3 sequence reads: CASRSFGPNEKLFF. The CDR3 region has the DNA TGTGCCAGCAGGTCTTTCGGGCCAAATGAAAAACTGTTTTTT. Full variable domain (missing parts from reference TRBV27 and TRBJ1-4): EAQVTQNPRYLITVTGKKLTVTCSQNMNHEYMSWYRQDPGLGLRQIYYSMNVEVTDKGDVPEGYKVSRKEKRNFPLILESPSPNQTSLYFCASRSFGPNEKLFFGSGTQLSVL.